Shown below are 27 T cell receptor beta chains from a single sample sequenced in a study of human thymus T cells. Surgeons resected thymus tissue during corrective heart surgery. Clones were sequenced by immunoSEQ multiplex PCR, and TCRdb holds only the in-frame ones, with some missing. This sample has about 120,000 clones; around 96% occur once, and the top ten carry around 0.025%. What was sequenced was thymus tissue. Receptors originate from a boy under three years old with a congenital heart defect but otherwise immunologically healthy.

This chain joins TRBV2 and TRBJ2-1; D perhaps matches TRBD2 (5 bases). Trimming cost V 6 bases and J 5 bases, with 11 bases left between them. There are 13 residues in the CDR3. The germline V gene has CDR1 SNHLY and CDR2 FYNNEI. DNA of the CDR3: TGTGCCAGCAGCGACTACGCGAACAATGAGCAGTTCTTC. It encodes CASSDYANNEQFF.

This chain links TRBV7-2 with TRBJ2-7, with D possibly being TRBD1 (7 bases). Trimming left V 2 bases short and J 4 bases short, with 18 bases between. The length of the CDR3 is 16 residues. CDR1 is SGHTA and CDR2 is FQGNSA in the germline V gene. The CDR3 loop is CASSLIRRQGGYEQYF. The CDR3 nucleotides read TGTGCCAGCAGCTTAATCCGGCGGCAGGGGGGATACGAGCAGTACTTC.

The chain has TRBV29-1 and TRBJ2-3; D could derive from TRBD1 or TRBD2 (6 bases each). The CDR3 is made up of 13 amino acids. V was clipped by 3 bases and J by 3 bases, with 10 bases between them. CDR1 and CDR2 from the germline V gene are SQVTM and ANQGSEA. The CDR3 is CSVDRGGTDTQYF. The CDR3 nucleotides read TGCAGCGTTGACAGGGGAGGTACAGATACGCAGTATTTT.

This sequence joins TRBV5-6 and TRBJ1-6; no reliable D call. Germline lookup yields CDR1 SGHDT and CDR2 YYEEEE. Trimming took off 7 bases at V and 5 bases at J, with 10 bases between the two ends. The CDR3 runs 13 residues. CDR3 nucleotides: TGTGCCAGCTCGGTCAGAAATAATTCACCCCTCCACTTT. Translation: CASSVRNNSPLHF. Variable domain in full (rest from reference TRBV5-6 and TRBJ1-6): DAGVTQSPTHLIKTRGQQVTLRCSPKSGHDTVSWYQQALGQGPQFIFQYYEEEERQRGNFPDRFSGHQFPNYSSELNVNALLLGDSALYLCASSVRNNSPLHFGNGTRLTVT.

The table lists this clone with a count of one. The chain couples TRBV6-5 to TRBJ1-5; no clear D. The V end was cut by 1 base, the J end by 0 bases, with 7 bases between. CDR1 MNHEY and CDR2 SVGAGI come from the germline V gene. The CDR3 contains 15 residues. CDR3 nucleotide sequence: TGTGCCAGCAGTTACTATGCTGATAGCAATCAGCCCCAGCATTTT. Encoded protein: CASSYYADSNQPQHF.

CDR3 residues: CASSQDDHEQYF. The CDR3 nucleotides read TGTGCCAGCAGCCAAGATGACCACGAGCAGTACTTC. V gene TRBV4-2 combines with J gene TRBJ2-7; D gene unclear. The CDR3 length is 12 residues. Trimming left V 0 bases short and J 5 bases short, with 5 bases between. Germline V gene lookup returns CDR1 LGHNA and CDR2 YNFKEQ.

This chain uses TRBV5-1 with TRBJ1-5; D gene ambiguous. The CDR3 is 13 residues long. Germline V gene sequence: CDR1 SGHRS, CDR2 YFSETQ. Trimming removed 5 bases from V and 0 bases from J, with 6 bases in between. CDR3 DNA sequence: TGCGCCAGCAGTAGGGATAGCAATCAGCCCCAGCATTTT. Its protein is CASSRDSNQPQHF. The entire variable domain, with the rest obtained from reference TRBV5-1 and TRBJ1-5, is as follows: KAGVTQTPRYLIKTRGQQVTLSCSPISGHRSVSWYQQTPGQGLQFLFEYFSETQRNKGNFPGRFSGRQFSNSRSEMNVSTLELGDSALYLCASSRDSNQPQHFGDGTRLSIL.

Written as DNA, the CDR3 is TGTGCCAGCAGTGAGATGGCCGGAATCCTAGTTGCAACTAATGAAAAACTGTTTTTT. Translation gives CASSEMAGILVATNEKLFF. The rearrangement links TRBV2 to TRBJ1-4, with D uncertain. The germline V and J ends were trimmed by 3 bases and 0 bases, with 20 bases remaining between them. The CDR3 contains 19 residues. Germline lookup yields CDR1 SNHLY and CDR2 FYNNEI.

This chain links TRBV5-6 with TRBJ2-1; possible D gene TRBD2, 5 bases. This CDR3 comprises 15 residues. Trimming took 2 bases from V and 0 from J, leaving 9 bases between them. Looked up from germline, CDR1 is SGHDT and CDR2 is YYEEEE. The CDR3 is CASSFPGLSYNEQFF. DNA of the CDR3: TGTGCCAGCAGCTTTCCAGGACTCTCCTACAATGAGCAGTTCTTC.

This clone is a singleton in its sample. The CDR3 loop is CASSETPVNEKLFF. The DNA of the CDR3 is TGTGCCAGCAGCGAAACTCCGGTCAATGAAAAACTGTTTTTT. The chain employs TRBV5-4 and TRBJ1-4; D gene unclear. The V and J ends lost 4 bases and 5 bases respectively, with 12 bases between them. The germline V gene encodes CDR1 SGHNT and CDR2 YYREEE (reference sequence). This CDR3 contains 14 residues.

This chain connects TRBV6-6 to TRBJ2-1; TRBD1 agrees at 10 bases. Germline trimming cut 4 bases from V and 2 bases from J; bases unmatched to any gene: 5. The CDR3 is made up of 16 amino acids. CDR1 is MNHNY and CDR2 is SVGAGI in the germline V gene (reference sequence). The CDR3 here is CASSFGQGVTYNEQFF. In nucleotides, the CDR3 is TGTGCCAGCAGTTTTGGACAGGGGGTTACCTACAATGAGCAGTTCTTC.

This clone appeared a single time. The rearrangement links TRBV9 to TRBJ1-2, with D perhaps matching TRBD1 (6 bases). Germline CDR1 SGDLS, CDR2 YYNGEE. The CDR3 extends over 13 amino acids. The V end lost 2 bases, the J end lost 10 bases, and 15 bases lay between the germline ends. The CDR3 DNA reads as TGTGCCAGCAGCGTCGCCCTGGGACAACACTACACCTTC. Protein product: CASSVALGQHYTF.

The CDR3 nucleotides are TGTGCCACCAGCAGACGGACAGGTCAGGGAAACACTGAAGCTTTCTTT. Its translation: CATSRRTGQGNTEAFF. V usage is TRBV15 and J usage is TRBJ1-1, with 7 bases matching TRBD1. In germline, CDR1 is LNHNV, CDR2 YYDKDF (reference sequence). J was trimmed by 2 bases and V by 2 bases; bases with no gene match: 8. This CDR3 has 16 amino acids.

CDR3 sequence: CASSNERPLSTDTQYF. CDR3 DNA: TGTGCCAGCAGCAACGAGCGGCCCCTTAGCACAGATACGCAGTATTTT. V gene TRBV7-2 combines with J gene TRBJ2-3; a possible D gene is TRBD2 (5 bases). In germline, CDR1 is SGHTA, CDR2 FQGNSA. The CDR3 consists of 16 residues. V was clipped by 5 bases and J by 0 bases, with 15 bases between them. Full variable domain (outside the CDR3, taken from reference TRBV7-2 and TRBJ2-3): GAGVSQSPSNKVTEKGKDVELRCDPISGHTALYWYRQSLGQGLEFLIYFQGNSAPDKSGLPSDRFSAERTGGSVSTLTIQRTQQEDSAVYLCASSNERPLSTDTQYFGPGTRLTVL.

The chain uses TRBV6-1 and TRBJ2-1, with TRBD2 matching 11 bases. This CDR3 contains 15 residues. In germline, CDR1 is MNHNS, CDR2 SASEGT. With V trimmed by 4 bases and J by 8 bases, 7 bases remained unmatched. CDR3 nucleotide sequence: TGTGCCAGCAGTGCCTATAGCGGGGGGGGGTATGAGCAGTTCTTC. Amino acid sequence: CASSAYSGGGYEQFF.

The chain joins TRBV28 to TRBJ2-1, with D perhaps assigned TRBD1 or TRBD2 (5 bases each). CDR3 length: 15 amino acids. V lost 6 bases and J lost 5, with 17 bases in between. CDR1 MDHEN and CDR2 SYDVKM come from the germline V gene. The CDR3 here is CASSPGTGTHNEQFF. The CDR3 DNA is TGTGCCAGCAGCCCCGGGACCGGTACTCACAATGAGCAGTTCTTC. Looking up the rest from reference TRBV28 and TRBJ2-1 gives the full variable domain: DVKVTQSSRYLVKRTGEKVFLECVQDMDHENMFWYRQDPGLGLRLIYFSYDVKMKEKGDIPEGYSVSREKKERFSLILESASTNQTSMYLCASSPGTGTHNEQFFGPGTRLTVL.

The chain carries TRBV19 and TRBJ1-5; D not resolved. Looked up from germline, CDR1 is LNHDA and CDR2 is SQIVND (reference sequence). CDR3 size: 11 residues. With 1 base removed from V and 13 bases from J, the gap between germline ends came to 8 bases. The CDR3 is CASSIGETQHF. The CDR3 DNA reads TGTGCCAGTAGTATAGGGGAAACACAGCATTTT.

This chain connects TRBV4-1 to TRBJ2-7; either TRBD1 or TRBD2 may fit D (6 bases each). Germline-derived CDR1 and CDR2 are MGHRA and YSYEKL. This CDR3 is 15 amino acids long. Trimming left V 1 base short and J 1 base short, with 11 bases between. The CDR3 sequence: CASSQGAGQSYEQYF. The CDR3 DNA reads TGCGCCAGCAGCCAAGGGGCGGGACAATCCTACGAGCAGTACTTC.

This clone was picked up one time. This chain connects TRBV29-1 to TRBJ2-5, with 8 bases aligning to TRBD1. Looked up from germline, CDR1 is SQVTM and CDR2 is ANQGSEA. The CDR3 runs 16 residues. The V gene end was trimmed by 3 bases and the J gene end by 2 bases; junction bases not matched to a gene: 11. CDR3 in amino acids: CSVDSRAQGVQETQYF. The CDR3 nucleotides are TGCAGCGTTGATAGTCGCGCACAGGGGGTACAAGAGACCCAGTACTTC. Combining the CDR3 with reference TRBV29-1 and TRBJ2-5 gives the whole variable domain SAVISQKPSRDICQRGTSLTIQCQVDSQVTMMFWYRQQPGQSLTLIATANQGSEATYESGFVIDKFPISRPNLTFSTLTVSNMSPEDSSIYLCSVDSRAQGVQETQYFGPGTRLLVL.

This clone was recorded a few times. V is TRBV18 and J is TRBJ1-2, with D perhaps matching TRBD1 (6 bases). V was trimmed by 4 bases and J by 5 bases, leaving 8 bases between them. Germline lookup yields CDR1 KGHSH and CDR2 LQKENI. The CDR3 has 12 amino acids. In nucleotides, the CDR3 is TGTGCCAGCTCACAGGGGGTTTATGGCTACACCTTC. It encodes CASSQGVYGYTF.

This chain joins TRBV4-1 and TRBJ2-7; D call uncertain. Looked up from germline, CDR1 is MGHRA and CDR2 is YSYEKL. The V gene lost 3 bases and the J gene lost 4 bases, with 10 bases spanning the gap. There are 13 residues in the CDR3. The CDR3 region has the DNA TGCGCCAGCAGCCATGAAGTGGGGTACGAGCAGTACTTC. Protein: CASSHEVGYEQYF.

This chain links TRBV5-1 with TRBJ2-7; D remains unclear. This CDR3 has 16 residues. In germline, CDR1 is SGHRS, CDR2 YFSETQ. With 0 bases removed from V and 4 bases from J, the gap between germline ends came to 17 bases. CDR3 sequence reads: CASSLVPGVPKYEQYF. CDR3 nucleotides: TGCGCCAGCAGCTTGGTGCCCGGAGTCCCTAAATACGAGCAGTACTTC. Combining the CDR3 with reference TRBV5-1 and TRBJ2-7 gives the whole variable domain KAGVTQTPRYLIKTRGQQVTLSCSPISGHRSVSWYQQTPGQGLQFLFEYFSETQRNKGNFPGRFSGRQFSNSRSEMNVSTLELGDSALYLCASSLVPGVPKYEQYFGPGTRLTVT.

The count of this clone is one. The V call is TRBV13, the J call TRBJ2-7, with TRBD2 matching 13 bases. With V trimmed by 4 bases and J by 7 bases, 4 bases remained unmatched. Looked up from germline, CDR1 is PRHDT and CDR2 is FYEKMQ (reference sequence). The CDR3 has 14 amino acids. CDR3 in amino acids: CASSSGLAGIEQYF. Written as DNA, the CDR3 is TGTGCCAGCAGCTCGGGACTAGCGGGGATAGAGCAGTACTTC.

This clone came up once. The CDR3 DNA is TGTGCCAGCAGCGGGGGGCTCCCTACGGATACGCAGTATTTT. As protein: CASSGGLPTDTQYF. V usage is TRBV6-5 and J usage is TRBJ2-3; a weak D match, TRBD2 (7 bases). CDR1 and CDR2 from the germline V gene are MNHEY and SVGAGI. The CDR3 totals 14 residues. V lost 6 bases to trimming and J lost 6 bases, with 16 bases between them.

The CDR3 DNA follows: TGTGCCAGCAACGGCTCTAGCGGGGACGATGGTGAAGATACGCAGTATTTT. Translation: CASNGSSGDDGEDTQYF. The chain is built from TRBV19 and TRBJ2-3, with 9 bases fitting TRBD2. CDR1 is LNHDA and CDR2 is SQIVND in the germline V gene (reference sequence). J lost 5 bases, V lost 9 bases, and 18 bases had no gene match. The CDR3 contains 17 residues.

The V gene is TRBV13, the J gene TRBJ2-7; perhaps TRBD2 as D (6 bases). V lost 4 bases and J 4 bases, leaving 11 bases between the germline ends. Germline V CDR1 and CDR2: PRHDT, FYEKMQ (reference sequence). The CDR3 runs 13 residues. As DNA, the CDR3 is TGTGCCAGCAGCTCTAGCCGGGGGTACGAGCAGTACTTC. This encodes CASSSSRGYEQYF.

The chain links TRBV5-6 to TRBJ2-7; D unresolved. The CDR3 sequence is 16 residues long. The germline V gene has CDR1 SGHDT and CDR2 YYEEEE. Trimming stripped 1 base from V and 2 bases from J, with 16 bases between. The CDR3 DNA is TGTGCCAGCAGCTTGACCCTTTCAGGAGTTCCCTACGAGCAGTACTTC. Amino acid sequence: CASSLTLSGVPYEQYF.